This TCR beta chain was profiled in a study of T cells in Graves' hyperthyroidism and ophthalmopathy. General study findings and limits: Stable hyperthyroidism was told apart from ophthalmopathy by a model built on 13 V-J features.

At least ten counts were recorded for this clonotype. The antigen remains unidentified. Using RNA transcripts as the source, TCR beta CDR3 regions were amplified. First-round RT-PCR targeting the TCR CDR3 was performed with the HTBI primer set. A single record per CDR3 protein comes from TCRdb applying MiXCR to the multiplex PCR reads. The sample contains more than 500,000 distinct CDR3 sequences, about 14% of which appear only once. In the ophthalmopathy cohort, Clinical Activity Score was at least 3, NOSPECS grade at least 4, and duration under 3 months. Patients were excluded because of uncontrolled infection, other autoimmune disease, pregnancy or lactation. Diagnoses used clinical symptoms, serum thyroxine and TRAb, thyroid ultrasound and orbital computed tomography. The CDR3 length is 15 residues. J lost 5 bases, V lost 5 bases, and 6 bases had no gene match. The germline gives CDR1 MNHEY, CDR2 SVGEGT.

The rearrangement joins TRBV6-2 or TRBV6-3 to TRBJ1-5, with 10 bases that match TRBD1. The specimen was blood. The clonotype originates from a woman aged 40 to 55 with Graves' ophthalmopathy. The CDR3 region has the DNA TGTGCCAGCAGTATAAGACAGGGGGCCGATCAGCCCCAGCATTTT. Amino acids: CASSIRQGADQPQHF.